This T cell receptor beta chain is from a study of T cells in Graves' hyperthyroidism and ophthalmopathy. Study context: Peripheral blood was collected at initial diagnosis, before any treatment.

TCR beta CDR3 regions were amplified from RNA transcripts. First-round RT-PCR of the TCR CDR3 relied on the HTBI primer set. TCRdb processed the multiplex PCR reads anew with MiXCR; each CDR3 protein has one entry. The sample carries around 570,000 distinct CDR3 sequences, 15% to 20% recorded once. The CDR3 contains 16 residues. Germline CDR1 reads SGHNT; CDR2 reads YYREEE (reference sequence). With V trimmed by 0 bases and J by 4 bases, 10 bases remained unmatched. Study-wide results and limits: Most thyroid clonotypes expanded above 0.001 appeared in blood too.

This clonotype has a handful of counts. The antigen remains undetermined. Ophthalmopathy patients had Clinical Activity Score at least 3, NOSPECS grade at least 4, duration under 3 months. Every diagnosis used clinical symptoms, serum thyroxine and TRAb, thyroid ultrasound and orbital computed tomography. The sequence derives from a man aged 35 to 55 with Graves' ophthalmopathy. The sequencing input was blood. V and J are TRBV5-4 and TRBJ2-7; TRBD1 matches at 7 bases. CDR3: CASSLGGTSRGYEQYF. The CDR3, as DNA: TGTGCCAGCAGCTTGGGGGGGACCAGCAGGGGGTACGAGCAGTACTTC.